The 21 T cell receptor beta chains listed next were all sequenced from one sample in a study of CD8+CD57+ T cells in acquired aplastic anemia. Flow cytometry had shown expanded CD8+CD57+ cells in the patients chosen for sequencing. Investigators profiled TCR beta VDJ and CDR3 from genomic DNA template. Each CDR3 protein gets one entry after TCRdb re-called the reads with MiXCR. The sample holds under 500,000 distinct CDR3 sequences, over 25% seen once. Material: sorted CD4+, CD8+, or CD8+CD57+ T cells (not recorded which) from PBMCs. Receptors originate from a human donor with aplastic anemia.

This clonotype showed up just a few times. This chain joins TRBV30 and TRBJ1-2, with 9 bases lining up with TRBD1. Germline CDR1 GTSNPN, CDR2 SVGIG (reference sequence). CDR3 length: 12 amino acids. J was trimmed by 4 bases and V by 5 bases; bases with no gene match: 2. CDR3 DNA: TGTGCCTGGGGGACAGGGAGCTATGGCTACACCTTC. It encodes CAWGTGSYGYTF. Looking up the rest from reference TRBV30 and TRBJ1-2 gives the full variable domain: SQTIHQWPATLVQPVGSPLSLECTVEGTSNPNLYWYRQAAGRGLQLLFYSVGIGQISSEVPQNLSASRPQDRQFILSSKKLLLSDSGFYLCAWGTGSYGYTFGSGTRLTVV.

This clonotype was seen many times. This chain joins TRBV5-4 and TRBJ2-7; tentatively, D is TRBD2 (6 bases). Trimming pared 1 base from V and 1 base from J, leaving 24 bases between. The germline CDR1 and CDR2 sequences are SGHNT and YYREEE (reference sequence). This CDR3 contains 19 residues. The CDR3 reads CASSLREARWAGGSYEQYF. The DNA for the CDR3 is TGTGCCAGCAGCTTGAGAGAGGCCAGGTGGGCTGGGGGGTCCTACGAGCAGTACTTC.

The chain uses TRBV20-1 and TRBJ2-2; D remains unclear. This CDR3 region has 13 residues. The V gene lost 0 bases and the J gene lost 2 bases, with 4 bases spanning the gap. The germline gives CDR1 DFQATT, CDR2 SNEGSKA (reference sequence). The CDR3 nucleotides are TGCAGTGCTAGAGACGGAAACACCGGGGAGCTGTTTTTT. Translation: CSARDGNTGELFF.

This clonotype was seen a handful of times. An end of the junction does not agree with germline; a read error may underlie this. The chain combines TRBV12-3 or TRBV12-4 with TRBJ2-7; no reliable D call. The CDR3 sequence is 12 residues long. The CDR3 region has the DNA TGTGCCAGTAGTTTAGAGCACTACGAGCAGTACTTC. Translating it yields CASSLEHYEQYF.

The chain links TRBV20-1 to TRBJ2-7; 8 bases match TRBD1. The germline V gene has CDR1 DFQATT and CDR2 SNEGSKA (reference sequence). The CDR3 is 16 amino acids. The junction had 11 bases not matched to a gene; V was cut back by 0 bases and J by 4 bases. This chain's CDR3 is CSARDLGGQASYEQYF. The CDR3 nucleotides are TGCAGTGCTAGAGATTTGGGGGGACAGGCTAGTTACGAGCAGTACTTC.

CDR3 sequence reads: CASSPQRNSNQPQHF. The DNA for the CDR3 is TGTGCCAGTAGCCCTCAGCGAAATAGCAATCAGCCCCAGCATTTT. This chain links TRBV19 with TRBJ1-5; the D is unclear. V dropped 6 bases and J dropped 0 bases, with 12 bases sitting between them. This CDR3 comprises 15 residues. Per germline, CDR1 LNHDA and CDR2 SQIVND (reference sequence).

This CDR3 reads CASSVGEGNTIYF. DNA for the CDR3: TGTGCCAGCAGCGTAGGGGAGGGAAACACCATATATTTT. The genes are TRBV9 and TRBJ1-3; D is unclear. From germline, CDR1 is SGDLS and CDR2 YYNGEE. V lost 0 bases and J lost 4, with 5 bases in between. This CDR3 has 13 residues.

The rearrangement joins TRBV7-2 to TRBJ2-5; 9 nucleotides match TRBD1. V shed 5 bases and J 1 base; nucleotides not matched to a gene: 8. The CDR3 covers 16 residues. CDR1 is SGHTA and CDR2 is FQGNSA in the germline V gene. The CDR3 DNA reads as TGTGCCAGCAGCACGAGCGGGACAGGGATCCAAGAGACCCAGTACTTC. It translates to CASSTSGTGIQETQYF.

J is TRBJ2-3 and V is TRBV25-1, with 10 positions matching TRBD2. Germline lookup yields CDR1 MGHDK and CDR2 SYGVNS. J gave up 7 bases and V 6 bases, and 13 bases lay outside the gene matches. CDR3 length: 16 amino acids. The CDR3 region is CASSQDYPSGGNTQYF. The CDR3 nucleotides are TGTGCCAGCAGCCAAGATTACCCTAGCGGGGGTAATACGCAGTATTTT. Together with reference TRBV25-1 and TRBJ2-3, the CDR3 gives the full variable domain: EADIYQTPRYLVIGTGKKITLECSQTMGHDKMYWYQQDPGMELHLIHYSYGVNSTEKGDLSSESTVSRIRTEHFPLTLESARPSHTSQYLCASSQDYPSGGNTQYFGPGTRLTVL.

Only a few counts were recorded for this clonotype. This could be a read error, since a much larger clone is one nucleotide away. The V gene is TRBV20-1, the J gene TRBJ1-6, with D possibly being TRBD1 (5 bases). The CDR3 length is 14 residues. CDR1 and CDR2 from the germline V gene are DFQATT and SNEGSKA (reference sequence). CDR3 region: CSARAGGGNSPPHF. CDR3 nucleotide sequence: TGCAGTGCTAGGGCCGGGGGAGGTAATTCACCCCCCCACTTT.

The V and J genes are TRBV19 and TRBJ1-1; D is perhaps TRBD1 (5 bases). The germline CDR1 and CDR2 sequences are LNHDA and SQIVND (reference sequence). The CDR3 contains 14 residues. Between the trimmed V and J ends, which lost 3 bases and 1 base, there was a span of 9 bases. The CDR3 spells CASSIIGANTEAFF. The CDR3 coding sequence is TGTGCCAGTAGTATCATAGGGGCGAACACTGAAGCTTTCTTT. Supplemented by reference TRBV19 and TRBJ1-1, the full variable domain reads DGGITQSPKYLFRKEGQNVTLSCEQNLNHDAMYWYRQDPGQGLRLIYYSQIVNDFQKGDIAEGYSVSREKKESFPLTVTSAQKNPTAFYLCASSIIGANTEAFFGQGTRLTVV.

The genes are TRBV2 and TRBJ2-7; tentatively, D is TRBD2 (5 bases). V lost 5 bases to trimming and J lost 4 bases, with 12 bases between them. Germline assignment: CDR1 SNHLY and CDR2 FYNNEI. The CDR3 loop spans 13 amino acids. CDR3 bases: TGTGCCAGCAGTTTGGCTAGCATATACGAGCAGTACTTC. As protein: CASSLASIYEQYF. The full variable domain, in which reference TRBV2 and TRBJ2-7 provide the parts outside the CDR3, is EPEVTQTPSHQVTQMGQEVILRCVPISNHLYFYWYRQILGQKVEFLVSFYNNEISEKSEIFDDQFSVERPDGSNFTLKIRSTKLEDSAMYFCASSLASIYEQYFGPGTRLTVT.

The sample holds many counts of this clonotype. The chain is built from TRBV2 and TRBJ2-3; unclear D gene. Looked up from germline, CDR1 is SNHLY and CDR2 is FYNNEI. This CDR3 has 15 amino acids. Trimming cost V 6 bases and J 1 base, with 14 bases left between them. The CDR3 loop reads CASSHPLLGTDTQYF. CDR3 DNA: TGTGCCAGCAGCCACCCCCTTTTAGGCACAGATACGCAGTATTTT.

In this sample, this clonotype turned up many times. V usage is TRBV2 and J usage is TRBJ2-3; D ambiguous. CDR3 length: 16 amino acids. Germline assignment: CDR1 SNHLY and CDR2 FYNNEI. V lost 3 bases, J lost 0 bases, and 13 bases lay in between. CDR3 nucleotide sequence: TGTGCCAGCAGTGATCGACGCGCGATTAGCACAGATACGCAGTATTTT. It translates to CASSDRRAISTDTQYF.

The rearrangement links TRBV15 to TRBJ2-5, with 8 bases lining up with TRBD2. V shed 5 bases and J 5 bases; nucleotides not matched to a gene: 4. The CDR3 has 13 residues. Germline CDR1 is LNHNV and CDR2 is YYDKDF (reference sequence). The CDR3 is CATSLRTSETQYF. The CDR3 DNA reads as TGTGCCACCAGCCTCCGGACTAGCGAGACCCAGTACTTC.

This clonotype was observed at least ten times. CDR3 loop: CASSHGPQGQPQHF. CDR3 nucleotides: TGTGCCAGCAGTCATGGTCCTCAGGGTCAGCCCCAGCATTTT. The chain has TRBV6-1 and TRBJ1-5; tentative D call: TRBD1 (5 bases). CDR1 is MNHNS, CDR2 SASEGT, per germline. V lost 5 bases to trimming and J lost 6 bases, with 14 bases between them. The CDR3 spans 14 residues.

The rearrangement joins TRBV7-9 to TRBJ1-3; TRBD1 is a possible D gene (5 bases). Germline V gene data show CDR1 as SEHNR and CDR2 as FQNEAQ (reference sequence). This CDR3 comprises 15 residues. Trimming removed 3 bases from V and 4 bases from J, with 13 bases in between. CDR3 DNA: TGTGCCAGCAGCTTCACAGGAATCGGCGGAAACACCATATATTTT. It yields the protein CASSFTGIGGNTIYF.

This sequence joins TRBV3-1 and TRBJ2-5; D is possibly TRBD1 (6 bases). The CDR3 has 15 residues. Trimming cost V 0 bases and J 9 bases, with 17 bases left between them. CDR1 is LGHDT and CDR2 is YNNKEL in the germline V gene (reference sequence). In DNA, the CDR3 is TGTGCCAGCAGCCAAGATAGACGGCAGGGGTGGTCCCAGTACTTC. Amino acids: CASSQDRRQGWSQYF.

This clonotype was recorded many times. V usage is TRBV6-1 and J usage is TRBJ2-6; D gene unclear. CDR1 MNHNS and CDR2 SASEGT come from the germline V gene. This CDR3 has 13 amino acids. V lost 6 bases and J lost 2, with 5 bases in between. CDR3 DNA: TGTGCCAGCAGGAGACCTGGGGCCAACGTCCTGACTTTC. Translation gives CASRRPGANVLTF.

This clonotype was detected many times. CDR3: CASSAEDHNEQFF. The CDR3 DNA reads TGTGCCAGCAGCGCTGAAGATCACAATGAGCAGTTCTTC. The chain couples TRBV2 to TRBJ2-1; D uncertain. The length of the CDR3 is 13 residues. Trimming stripped 6 bases from V and 5 bases from J, with 11 bases between. CDR1 is SNHLY and CDR2 is FYNNEI in the germline V gene.

The chain employs TRBV19 and TRBJ2-5; 9 nucleotides line up with TRBD2. The CDR3 consists of 15 residues. The germline CDR1 and CDR2 sequences are LNHDA and SQIVND (reference sequence). With V trimmed by 3 bases and J by 5 bases, 7 bases remained unmatched. The DNA for the CDR3 is TGTGCCAGTAGTATCGGAGCGGGGGGACTGGAGACCCAGTACTTC. It is translated as CASSIGAGGLETQYF.